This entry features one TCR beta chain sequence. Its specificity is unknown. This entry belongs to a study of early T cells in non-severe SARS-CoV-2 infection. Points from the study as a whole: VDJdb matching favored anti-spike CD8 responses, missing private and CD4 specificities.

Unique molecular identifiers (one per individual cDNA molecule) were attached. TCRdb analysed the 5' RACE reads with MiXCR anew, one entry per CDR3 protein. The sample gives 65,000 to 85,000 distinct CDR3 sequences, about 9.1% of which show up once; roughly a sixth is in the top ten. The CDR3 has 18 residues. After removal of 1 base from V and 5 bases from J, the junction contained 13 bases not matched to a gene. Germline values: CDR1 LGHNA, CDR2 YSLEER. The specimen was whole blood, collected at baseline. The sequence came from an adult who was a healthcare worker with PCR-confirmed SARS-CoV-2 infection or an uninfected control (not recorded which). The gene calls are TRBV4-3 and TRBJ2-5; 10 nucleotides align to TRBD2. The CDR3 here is CASSQAPAGGPSLETQYF. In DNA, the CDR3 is TGCGCCAGCAGCCAAGCCCCAGCGGGAGGGCCGAGCTTGGAGACCCAGTACTTC.